The 27 T cell receptor beta chains below come from one sample, sequenced in a study of CD8 T cells in ankylosing spondylitis. Study findings and constraints: Several highly homologous variants formed a TCR beta motif that appeared characteristic of ankylosing spondylitis blood.

Antigens for these TCRs are unknown. TCRdb reprocessed the 5' RACE reads with MiXCR, giving one entry per CDR3 protein. The sample lists about 450,000 distinct CDR3 sequences, approximately 26% seen once, with 0.85% to 1% in the top ten. The sample comprised blood, either unsorted or a sorted T cell fraction (not recorded which). These receptors were collected from a male donor with ankylosing spondylitis.

Many counts were recorded for this clonotype. J is TRBJ2-2 and V is TRBV12-3 or TRBV12-4; D perhaps matches TRBD2 (5 bases). The CDR3 totals 14 residues. Between the trimmed V and J ends, which lost 7 bases and 2 bases, there was a span of 11 bases. As DNA, the CDR3 is TGTGCCAGCAATTCGGGAAGAAACACCGGGGAGCTGTTTTTT. This encodes CASNSGRNTGELFF.

The rearrangement joins TRBV6-1 to TRBJ1-6; D is ambiguous. Trimming shortened V by 7 bases and J by 6 bases, and 4 bases separated the two germline ends. Germline CDR1 MNHNS, CDR2 SASEGT. The CDR3 is 11 residues long. The CDR3 DNA follows: TGTGCCAGCAAGGGTAATTCACCCCTCCACTTT. This codes for CASKGNSPLHF.

The chain combines TRBV9 with TRBJ1-3; D not resolved. This CDR3 has 16 amino acids. V was pared by 4 bases and J by 6 bases, with 20 bases between. Per germline, CDR1 SGDLS and CDR2 YYNGEE. CDR3 in DNA: TGTGCCAGCAGCCCCCGTAGGGCCGAAACTCTAAACACCATATATTTT. Translated: CASSPRRAETLNTIYF.

This clonotype occurred a few times. The chain recombines TRBV5-1 with TRBJ2-7, with 9 bases fitting TRBD1. The V gene's germline CDR1 is SGHRS and CDR2 YFSETQ. Trimming cost V 4 bases and J 5 bases; bases outside gene matches: 10. This CDR3 comprises 15 residues. Here the CDR3 DNA reads TGCGCCAGCAGCCGCCCGGGACAGGGTAGGAACGAGCAGTACTTC. It yields the protein CASSRPGQGRNEQYF.

The V gene is TRBV25-1, the J gene TRBJ2-5; no clear D gene. Per germline, CDR1 MGHDK and CDR2 SYGVNS. The CDR3 consists of 12 residues. V was clipped by 7 bases and J by 3 bases, with 9 bases between them. The DNA of the CDR3 is TGTGCCAGCAAAGGTCATGAAGAGACCCAGTACTTC. This gives the protein CASKGHEETQYF. Variable domain in full (rest from reference TRBV25-1 and TRBJ2-5): EADIYQTPRYLVIGTGKKITLECSQTMGHDKMYWYQQDPGMELHLIHYSYGVNSTEKGDLSSESTVSRIRTEHFPLTLESARPSHTSQYLCASKGHEETQYFGPGTRLLVL.

This chain links TRBV18 with TRBJ1-2, with D unresolved. In germline, CDR1 is KGHSH, CDR2 LQKENI. Trimming pared 0 bases from V and 5 bases from J, leaving 7 bases between. The CDR3 covers 13 residues. As DNA, the CDR3 is TGTGCCAGCTCACCACCGTCGCTGTATGGCTACACCTTC. Translation gives CASSPPSLYGYTF.

The chain uses TRBV5-1 and TRBJ2-5, with D possibly matching TRBD1 (6 bases). In germline, CDR1 is SGHRS, CDR2 YFSETQ. This CDR3 is built from 17 residues. V lost 5 bases and J lost 2, with 22 bases in between. The CDR3 sequence is CASSFRDTRWGQETQYF. The CDR3 DNA reads TGCGCCAGCAGTTTTAGGGACACCCGCTGGGGGCAAGAGACCCAGTACTTC.

This chain connects TRBV12-3 or TRBV12-4 to TRBJ2-6; D is undetermined. The CDR3 is 15 amino acids. V was pared by 7 bases and J by 0 bases, with 10 bases between. The CDR3 DNA sequence: TGTGCCAGCACCTTACACAGCTCTGGGGCCAACGTCCTGACTTTC. Protein product: CASTLHSSGANVLTF.

The chain couples TRBV4-1 to TRBJ1-5; D may be TRBD1 (5 bases). Germline V gene data show CDR1 as MGHRA and CDR2 as YSYEKL. The CDR3 has 15 amino acids. The V gene lost 1 base and the J gene lost 7 bases, with 14 bases spanning the gap. The CDR3 DNA reads TGCGCCAGCAGCCAAGGCCTTCGGGGGAGCCAGCCCCAGCATTTT. Translation: CASSQGLRGSQPQHF.

The chain recombines TRBV20-1 with TRBJ2-1; TRBD2 matches 9 bases. CDR1 DFQATT and CDR2 SNEGSKA come from the germline V gene (reference sequence). V was clipped by 5 bases and J by 5 bases; unmatched bases: 7. CDR3 length: 14 residues. This chain's CDR3 is CSALSAGGDNEQFF. DNA for the CDR3: TGCAGTGCTCTATCAGCGGGAGGCGACAATGAGCAGTTCTTC.

The gene calls are TRBV3-1 and TRBJ1-2; the match to TRBD1 covers 7 bases. The CDR3 consists of 13 residues. With 3 bases clipped from V and 4 bases from J, the junction kept 2 bases outside the gene matches. CDR1 LGHDT and CDR2 YNNKEL come from the germline V gene (reference sequence). Written as DNA, the CDR3 is TGTGCCAGCAGCCAGGGGACAGCCTATGGCTACACCTTC. Translated: CASSQGTAYGYTF.

Only a few counts were recorded for this clonotype. The V gene is TRBV21-1, the J gene TRBJ2-7; no check of the table's D call, TRBD1, against the DNA was made. TRBV21-1 is described as a pseudogene. The CDR3 length is 15 residues. The CDR3 DNA reads as TGTGCCAGCAGCAAAACAACTGGCAGGGACTACGAGCAGTACGTC. Its protein product is CASSKTTGRDYEQYV.

As DNA, the CDR3 is TGTGCCAGCAGAACCCATACCCCTTTAGTAGAGACCCAGTACTTC. It specifies CASRTHTPLVETQYF. The genes are TRBV7-2 and TRBJ2-5; D remains unclear. This CDR3 contains 15 residues. Trimming took 6 bases from V and 4 from J, leaving 18 bases between them. In germline, CDR1 is SGHTA, CDR2 FQGNSA.

This clonotype was observed a few times. The genes are TRBV29-1 and TRBJ1-2; perhaps TRBD1 as D (5 bases). Looked up from germline, CDR1 is SQVTM and CDR2 is ANQGSEA. Trimming removed 4 bases from V and 0 bases from J, with 12 bases in between. This CDR3 has 14 residues. CDR3 in DNA: TGCAGCGTTGTTCAGGGTCTAGCTAACTATGGCTACACCTTC. Residues: CSVVQGLANYGYTF.

This chain connects TRBV27 to TRBJ2-5; unclear D gene. V lost 2 bases, J lost 5 bases, and 12 bases lay in between. Germline assignment: CDR1 MNHEY and CDR2 SMNVEV (reference sequence). CDR3 length: 14 amino acids. This CDR3 is CASSLGHIQETQYF. Written as DNA, the CDR3 is TGTGCCAGCAGTTTAGGGCACATTCAGGAGACCCAGTACTTC.

The V gene is TRBV15, the J gene TRBJ2-5; tentatively, D is TRBD2 (6 bases). The CDR3 has 16 amino acids. V lost 0 bases and J lost 5, with 16 bases in between. The germline V gene encodes CDR1 LNHNV and CDR2 YYDKDF (reference sequence). The CDR3 spells CATSRDPGLRGETQYF. The CDR3 coding sequence is TGTGCCACCAGCAGAGATCCCGGGCTCCGGGGGGAGACCCAGTACTTC.

This clonotype was picked up a small number of times. The DNA for the CDR3 is TGCAGTGCCCACAGGGGGGGATCGGGCTACACCTTC. It translates to CSAHRGGSGYTF. The gene calls are TRBV20-1 and TRBJ1-2, with TRBD1 matching 8 bases. Germline-derived CDR1 and CDR2 are DFQATT and SNEGSKA (reference sequence). Trimming at V came to 6 bases and at J to 8 bases, leaving 8 bases not matched to a gene. The CDR3 runs to 12 residues.

This chain joins TRBV25-1 and TRBJ2-5; 8 nucleotides match TRBD2. Trimming cost V 1 base and J 5 bases; bases outside gene matches: 9. Germline-derived CDR1 and CDR2 are MGHDK and SYGVNS. The CDR3 consists of 16 residues. CDR3 in DNA: TGTGCCAGCAGTGAATGGGGTAGCGGGAATGGGGAGACCCAGTACTTC. Amino acids: CASSEWGSGNGETQYF. Combining the CDR3 with reference TRBV25-1 and TRBJ2-5 gives the whole variable domain EADIYQTPRYLVIGTGKKITLECSQTMGHDKMYWYQQDPGMELHLIHYSYGVNSTEKGDLSSESTVSRIRTEHFPLTLESARPSHTSQYLCASSEWGSGNGETQYFGPGTRLLVL.

This clonotype has a count of ten or more. The chain has TRBV11-2 and TRBJ2-1; maybe TRBD1 (5 bases). This CDR3 region has 13 residues. Germline lookup yields CDR1 SGHAT and CDR2 FQNNGV. V was cut by 8 bases and J by 0 bases, with 8 bases left in between. The CDR3 nucleotides are TGTGCCAGCCGACAGAGCTCCTACAATGAGCAGTTCTTC. It yields the protein CASRQSSYNEQFF.

The rearrangement links TRBV10-1 to TRBJ1-1; weak D call: TRBD1 (6 bases). Germline values: CDR1 WNHNN, CDR2 SYGVQD (reference sequence). V lost 5 bases and J 6 bases, leaving 13 bases between the germline ends. The CDR3 runs to 13 residues. DNA of the CDR3: TGCGCCAGCAGTATGGCAGGGGAAGCTGAAGCTTTCTTT. Residues: CASSMAGEAEAFF.

This clonotype has more than one count but fewer than ten. The gene calls are TRBV3-1 and TRBJ2-7; D is possibly TRBD2 (6 bases). CDR1 LGHDT and CDR2 YNNKEL come from the germline V gene (reference sequence). Trimming took off 0 bases at V and 5 bases at J, with 20 bases between the two ends. The CDR3 covers 17 residues. CDR3: CASSQDLGGQRINEQYF. The CDR3 DNA reads TGTGCCAGCAGCCAAGATCTTGGAGGGCAGAGGATAAACGAGCAGTACTTC.

This clonotype was counted only a few times. This sequence joins TRBV21-1 and TRBJ1-1. TRBV21-1 is recorded as a pseudogene. The CDR3 loop spans 16 amino acids. CDR3 nucleotides: TGTGCCAGCAGCAAAGTACGGGGAGGGGCGAACACTGAAGCTTTCTTT. Translated: CASSKVRGGANTEAFF.

CDR3 DNA sequence: TGTGCCAGCAGCTTAGGACTAGGAACACAAGAGACCCAGTACTTC. This encodes CASSLGLGTQETQYF. This chain uses TRBV7-9 with TRBJ2-5; weak D call: TRBD2 (6 bases). Trimming stripped 1 base from V and 2 bases from J, with 11 bases between. CDR1 is SEHNR, CDR2 FQNEAQ, per germline (reference sequence). The CDR3 covers 15 residues.

The chain couples TRBV24-1 to TRBJ2-1, with TRBD1 matching 8 bases. V trimming: 4 bases; J trimming: 2 bases; junction bases outside the gene matches: 3. CDR1 and CDR2 (germline): KGHDR, SFDVKD. CDR3 length equals 15 residues. The CDR3 DNA reads as TGTGCCACCAGTGACGGACAGGGCCCCTACAATGAGCAGTTCTTC. It specifies CATSDGQGPYNEQFF.

The J gene is TRBJ2-1, the V gene TRBV15, with TRBD1 identical over 7 bases. Germline V gives CDR1 LNHNV, CDR2 YYDKDF (reference sequence). CDR3 length equals 14 residues. V was clipped by 0 bases and J by 14 bases; unmatched bases: 10. Written as DNA, the CDR3 is TGTGCCACCAGCAGAGATCCCGACAGGGTCGGGGAGTTCTTC. Translating gives CATSRDPDRVGEFF.

This clonotype was seen just once. V gene TRBV29-1 combines with J gene TRBJ2-7, with D possibly matching TRBD2 (6 bases). The V end lost 7 bases, the J end lost 4 bases, and 23 bases lay between the germline ends. The germline V gene has CDR1 SQVTM and CDR2 ANQGSEA. The CDR3 length is 15 residues. The CDR3, as DNA: TGCAGCGGCGTCCCCTGTAGGGAGGCTCGGTACGAGCAGTACTTC. Translated, it gives CSGVPCREARYEQYF.

V is TRBV6-1 and J is TRBJ1-4, with TRBD1 matching 10 bases. The V and J ends lost 2 bases and 7 bases, in that order; junction bases with no gene match: 4. This CDR3 is 15 amino acids long. Germline lookup yields CDR1 MNHNS and CDR2 SASEGT. The CDR3: CASSEWGQGTEKLFF. Here the CDR3 DNA reads TGTGCCAGCAGTGAATGGGGACAGGGGACTGAAAAACTGTTTTTT.